This entry is about one T cell receptor (beta chain). The antigen remains unidentified. PCR primers comprised 60 Vbeta and 13 Jbeta primers. Only in-frame clones appear in the TCRdb table, and some are missing; sequencing was by immunoSEQ multiplex PCR. The profile shows about 260,000 clones, 84% of them singletons. This entry is derived from a study of cytomegalovirus exposure and HLA in healthy donors. The study's findings and limits: The study put some 150 TCR beta chains on its list as cytomegalovirus-associated. Reported findings show TCR beta sequences accurately forecast HLA-A and HLA-B alleles in most subjects. TCR beta sequences numbering 15,000 to 20,000 were associated with HLA alleles at 0.05 false discovery rate in a later analysis. In a later analysis, the majority of CMV-associated beta chains seemingly showed HLA restriction.

V dropped 4 bases and J dropped 1 base, with 13 bases sitting between them. The V gene's germline CDR1 is MDHEN and CDR2 SYDVKM. The CDR3 contains 15 residues. The sequence derives from a woman in her thirties or forties in good health and CMV-seropositive. Sequencing was done on a sample of PBMCs. The chain employs TRBV28 and TRBJ1-1; the D gene is possibly TRBD1 (5 bases). The CDR3 spells CASSSGGVGNTEAFF. The CDR3 DNA sequence: TGTGCCAGCAGTTCCGGGGGGGTGGGGAACACTGAAGCTTTCTTT.